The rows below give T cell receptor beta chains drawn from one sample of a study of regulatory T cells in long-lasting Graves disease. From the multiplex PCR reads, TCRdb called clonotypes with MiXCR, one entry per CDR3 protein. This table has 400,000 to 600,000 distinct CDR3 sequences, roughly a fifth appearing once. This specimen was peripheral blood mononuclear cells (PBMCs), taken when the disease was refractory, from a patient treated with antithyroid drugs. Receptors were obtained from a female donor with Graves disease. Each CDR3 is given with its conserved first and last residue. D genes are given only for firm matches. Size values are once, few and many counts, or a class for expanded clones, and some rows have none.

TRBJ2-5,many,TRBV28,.,CASHPTRAVSSGETQYF,TGTGCCAGCCACCCCACGAGAGCGGTGAGCAGCGGGGAGACCCAGTACTTC
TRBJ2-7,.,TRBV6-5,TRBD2,CASSYTGGEQYF,TGTGCCAGCAGTTACACCGGGGGGGAGCAGTACTTC
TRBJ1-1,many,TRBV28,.,CASSPSTEAFF,TGTGCCAGCAGTCCTAGCACTGAAGCTTTCTTT
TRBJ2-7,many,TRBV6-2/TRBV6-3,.,CASSYSTGFYEQYF,TGTGCCAGCAGTTACTCGACAGGCTTCTACGAGCAGTACTTC
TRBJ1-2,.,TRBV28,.,CASSLARGSHYGYTF,TGTGCCAGCAGTTTAGCCAGGGGATCTCACTATGGCTACACCTTC
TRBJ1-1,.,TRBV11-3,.,CASSLGRAIAETEAFF,TGTGCCAGCAGCTTAGGCCGGGCTATAGCGGAGACTGAAGCTTTCTTT
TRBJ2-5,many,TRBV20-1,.,CSALRTASQYF,TGCAGTGCCTTAAGGACGGCCTCCCAGTACTTC
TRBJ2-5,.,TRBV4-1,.,CASSQESYSKETQYF,TGCGCCAGCAGCCAAGAATCTTACAGCAAAGAGACCCAGTACTTC
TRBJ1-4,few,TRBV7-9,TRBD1,CASSDNRDSGEKLFF,TGTGCCAGCAGCGACAACCGGGACAGTGGGGAAAAACTGTTTTTT
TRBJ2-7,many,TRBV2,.,CASSDRLKGDEQYF,TGTGCCAGCAGTGATCGGCTCAAAGGCGACGAGCAGTACTTC
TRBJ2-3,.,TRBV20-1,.,CSATRPPGTDTQYF,TGCAGTGCAACTCGTCCCCCGGGAACAGATACGCAGTATTTT
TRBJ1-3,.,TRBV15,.,CATSSPYGLDNTIYF,TGTGCCACCAGCAGTCCTTATGGCCTAGATAACACCATATATTTT
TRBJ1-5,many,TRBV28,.,CASSLQVRDQPQHF,TGTGCCAGCAGCCTACAGGTGCGGGATCAGCCCCAGCATTTT
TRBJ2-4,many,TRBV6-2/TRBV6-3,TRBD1,CASSYKGQGENIQYF,TGTGCCAGCAGTTACAAGGGACAGGGGGAGAACATTCAGTACTTC
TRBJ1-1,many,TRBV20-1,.,CSARVGILNTEAFF,TGCAGTGCTAGAGTCGGTATACTGAACACTGAAGCTTTCTTT
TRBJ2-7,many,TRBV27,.,CASMDRGGYEQYF,TGTGCCAGCATGGACCGCGGTGGCTACGAGCAGTACTTC
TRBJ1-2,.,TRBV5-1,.,CASVLLYGYTF,TGCGCCAGCGTACTTCTTTATGGCTACACCTTC
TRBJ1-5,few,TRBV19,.,CASSGWTVRREPQHF,TGTGCCAGTAGTGGTTGGACAGTGCGGAGGGAGCCCCAGCATTTT
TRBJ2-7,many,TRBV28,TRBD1,CASSPTGGTSYEQYF,TGTGCCAGCAGTCCCACAGGGGGTACCTCCTACGAGCAGTACTTC
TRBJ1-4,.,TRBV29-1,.,CSIVKGGANEKLFF,TGCAGCATAGTAAAGGGGGGTGCTAATGAAAAACTGTTTTTT
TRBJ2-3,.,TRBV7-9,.,CASSSEERTDTQYF,TGTGCCAGCAGCTCGGAGGAACGCACAGATACGCAGTATTTT
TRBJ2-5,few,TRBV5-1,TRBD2,CASSLFSGGPETQYF,TGCGCCAGCAGTCTGTTTAGCGGGGGGCCGGAGACCCAGTACTTC
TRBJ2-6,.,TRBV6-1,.,CASSRTEPGRFSGANVLTF,TGTGCCAGCAGCCGGACGGAGCCGGGGCGCTTCTCTGGGGCCAACGTCCTGACTTTC
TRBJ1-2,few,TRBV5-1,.,CTSSQETGIFYGYTF,TGCACCAGCAGCCAGGAGACAGGAATTTTCTATGGCTACACCTTC
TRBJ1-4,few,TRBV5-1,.,CASSLVGFGEKLFF,TGCGCCAGCAGCTTGGTTGGGTTCGGGGAAAAACTGTTTTTT
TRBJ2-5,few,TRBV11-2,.,CASSTLRGAGQETQYF,TGTGCCAGCAGCACCTTGCGGGGAGCGGGCCAAGAGACCCAGTACTTC
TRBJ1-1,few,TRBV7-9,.,CASSLADGKNTEAFF,TGTGCCAGCAGTCTCGCCGACGGAAAGAACACTGAAGCTTTCTTT
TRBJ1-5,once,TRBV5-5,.,CASKSMTAAPQGNQPQHF,TGTGCCAGCAAATCGATGACGGCTGCCCCTCAGGGCAATCAGCCCCAGCATTTT
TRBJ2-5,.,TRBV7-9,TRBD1,CASSRTGGSRETQYF,TGTGCCAGCAGCCGAACAGGGGGGAGCCGAGAGACCCAGTACTTC
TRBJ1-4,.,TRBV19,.,CASSTQTRDEKLFF,TGTGCCAGTAGTACACAAACCAGGGATGAAAAACTGTTTTTT
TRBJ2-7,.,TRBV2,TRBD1,CTSSPGQGSHEQYF,TGTACCAGCAGCCCGGGACAGGGAAGCCACGAGCAGTACTTC
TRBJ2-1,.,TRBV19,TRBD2,CASSIILSLAGVGNEQFF,TGTGCCAGTAGTATTATTTTGAGTCTAGCGGGAGTAGGAAATGAGCAGTTCTTC
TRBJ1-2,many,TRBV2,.,CASGEDSNYGYTF,TGTGCCAGCGGGGAGGACAGTAACTATGGCTACACCTTC
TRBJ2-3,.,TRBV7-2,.,CASSLVVTAFSTDTQYF,TGTGCCAGCAGCTTAGTGGTAACGGCCTTTAGCACAGATACGCAGTATTTT
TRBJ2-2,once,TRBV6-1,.,CASNPRAGWEVTGELFF,TGTGCCAGCAACCCCCGAGCAGGTTGGGAGGTCACCGGGGAGCTGTTTTTT
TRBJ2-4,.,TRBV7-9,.,CASSLATEAKNIQYF,TGTGCCAGCAGCTTAGCAACTGAAGCCAAAAACATTCAGTACTTC
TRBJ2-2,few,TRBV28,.,CASSLSALGELFF,TGTGCCAGCAGTTTATCGGCTCTCGGGGAGCTGTTTTTT
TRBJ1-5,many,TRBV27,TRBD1,CASNPVQGGGQPQHF,TGTGCCAGCAACCCCGTCCAGGGGGGTGGACAGCCCCAGCATTTT
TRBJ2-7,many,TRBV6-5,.,CASSYFGATEQYF,TGTGCCAGCAGTTACTTCGGGGCGACCGAGCAGTACTTC
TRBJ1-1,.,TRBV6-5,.,CASSYGLSGRNTEAFF,TGTGCCAGCAGTTACGGGCTTTCGGGGAGGAACACTGAAGCTTTCTTT
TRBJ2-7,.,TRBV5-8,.,CASSLISRDWSYEQYF,TGTGCCAGCAGCTTGATTTCCCGGGACTGGTCCTACGAGCAGTACTTC
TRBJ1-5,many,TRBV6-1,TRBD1,CASSARTGMGNQPQHF,TGTGCCAGCAGTGCCCGGACAGGGATGGGCAATCAGCCCCAGCATTTT
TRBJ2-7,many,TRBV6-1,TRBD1,CASSPRDRPHEQYF,TGTGCCAGCAGTCCCCGGGACAGGCCCCACGAGCAGTACTTC
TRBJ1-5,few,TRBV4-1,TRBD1,CASSHPGTGNQPQHF,TGCGCCAGCAGCCATCCCGGGACAGGGAATCAGCCCCAGCATTTT
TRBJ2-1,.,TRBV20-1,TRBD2,CSARVSEREGSYNEQFF,TGCAGTGCTAGAGTGAGCGAGCGGGAGGGCTCCTACAATGAGCAGTTCTTC
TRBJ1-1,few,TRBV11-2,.,CASSPGHQNTEAFF,TGTGCCAGCAGCCCGGGACACCAAAACACTGAAGCTTTCTTT
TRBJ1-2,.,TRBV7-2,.,CASSLAVQLDGYTF,TGTGCCAGCAGCTTAGCAGTACAGTTGGACGGCTACACCTTC
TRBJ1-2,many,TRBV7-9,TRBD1,CASSSGTGRDGYTF,TGTGCCAGCAGCAGCGGGACAGGGAGGGATGGCTACACCTTC
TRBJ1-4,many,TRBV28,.,CASSLTRVATNEKLFF,TGTGCCAGCAGCTTAACTCGAGTTGCAACTAATGAAAAACTGTTTTTT